These T cell receptor beta chains were read from a single sample in a study of blood T cell repertoires in COVID-19. Sequencing used immunoSEQ multiplex PCR; TCRdb keeps in-frame clones, though not all of them. The sample holds about 170,000 clones, approximately 86% seen once. The sample was peripheral blood. The receptors here all came from a woman aged 80 or older with COVID-19, enrolled during active disease. The CDR3 runs from the conserved cysteine through the conserved F or W. A D gene is named only where the DNA matches it firmly. Size values are once, few and many counts, or a class for expanded clones, and some rows have none.

V gene	J gene	clone size	D gene	CDR3 DNA	CDR3 protein
TRBV7-2	TRBJ2-1	NA	TRBD2	TGTGCCAGCAGCCCTACTAGCGGGAGCTACAATGAGCAGTTCTTC	CASSPTSGSYNEQFF
TRBV18	TRBJ1-1	few	TRBD1	TGTGCCAGCTCACCACAGAAGCAGGGGGTCGGGACTGAAGCTTTCTTT	CASSPQKQGVGTEAFF
TRBV27	TRBJ2-7	NA	NA	TGTGCCAGCAGTTTCATCGGGACTGCTTACGAGCAGTACTTC	CASSFIGTAYEQYF
TRBV6-5	TRBJ2-1	NA	TRBD2	TGTGCCAGCAGGCCACCGGGACTAGCGGGAGAAAAGCAGTTCTTC	CASRPPGLAGEKQFF
TRBV19	TRBJ1-2	NA	TRBD1	TGTGCCAGTAGTCCCAGGACAGGTGGGATCTATGGCTACACCTTC	CASSPRTGGIYGYTF
TRBV7-2	TRBJ2-2	NA	NA	TGTGCCAGCAGCACCCGACAGATTAGCACCGGGGAGCTGTTTTTT	CASSTRQISTGELFF
TRBV28	TRBJ1-2	few	TRBD1	TGTGCCAGCAGTTTATCACAGGGGAACTATGGCTACACCTTC	CASSLSQGNYGYTF
TRBV5-1	TRBJ2-7	NA	TRBD1	TGCGCCAGCAGTTCAGGACAGGGGAGTTCCTACGAGCAGTACTTC	CASSSGQGSSYEQYF
TRBV28	TRBJ2-3	NA	NA	TGTGCCAGCAGTACGGCCTCGGCCCCGGGGGATACGCAGTATTTT	CASSTASAPGDTQYF
TRBV6-5	TRBJ1-2	once	TRBD1	TGTGCCAGCAGGGCCTGGACAGGGCGACAATACTTC	CASRAWTGRQYF